Listed below are T cell receptor beta chains from one sample, sequenced in a study of T cell responses to AZD1222 COVID-19 vaccine. Clones were sequenced by immunoSEQ multiplex PCR, and TCRdb holds only the in-frame ones, with some missing. This table has over 150,000 clones, about nine tenths appearing once. The starting material was peripheral blood, obtained on day 0 of AZD1222 vaccination. These receptors were collected from an adult in good health. The CDR3 runs from the conserved cysteine through the conserved F or W. The D gene is left open where the match is weak. Clone size appears in some rows only: once, few, many, or a class for an expanded clone.

TRBV3-1/TRBV3-2	TRBD1	-	TRBJ1-5	TGTGCCAGCAGCCAAGGGGGGACAGTCAATCAGCCCCAGCATTTT	CASSQGGTVNQPQHF
TRBV19	-	-	TRBJ2-1	TGTGCCAGTAGCGAGGGGCCGTCCTCCTACAATGAGCAGTTCTTC	CASSEGPSSYNEQFF
TRBV4-1	-	-	TRBJ1-3	TGCGCCAGCAGCCAAGAGCCCCGGGCGCCCACCTGGAACACCATATATTTT	CASSQEPRAPTWNTIYF
TRBV20-1	-	-	TRBJ2-7	TGCAGTGCTAGTAACTTGGAGGTATTCCCCTCCTACGAGCAGTACTTC	CSASNLEVFPSYEQYF
TRBV9	-	-	TRBJ2-3	TGTGCCAGCAGCGTAGCGACCCTGAATCCAGATACGCAGTATTTT	CASSVATLNPDTQYF
TRBV18	-	-	TRBJ1-2	TGTGCCAGCTCACGCCTCTATGGCTACACCTTC	CASSRLYGYTF
TRBV28	-	-	TRBJ1-1	TGTGCCAGCAGTCGAGGGGGACCCGAAGCTTTCTTT	CASSRGGPEAFF
TRBV30	-	-	TRBJ1-2	TGTGCCTGGATCCGGGACTCCGGGTACTATGGCTACACCTTC	CAWIRDSGYYGYTF
TRBV6-5	-	-	TRBJ1-5	TGTGCCAGTAGACCGCCCGAGGCTAGCAATCAGCCCCAGCATTTT	CASRPPEASNQPQHF
TRBV3-1/TRBV3-2	-	-	TRBJ2-3	TGTGCCAGCAGCCTACGAGGACAGAGCACAGATACGCAGTATTTT	CASSLRGQSTDTQYF
TRBV11-2	-	-	TRBJ2-7	TGTGCCAGCAGCTTCTACCTAGTGGGGTGGGATAAGAGCACCTACGAGCAGTACTTC	CASSFYLVGWDKSTYEQYF
TRBV7-9	-	-	TRBJ2-2	TGTGCCAGCAGTTCCCTATTCACCGGGGAGCTGTTTTTT	CASSSLFTGELFF
TRBV14	TRBD2	-	TRBJ2-5	TGTGCCAGCAGCCAAGAGTGGGGGGGTATCCAAGAGACCCAGTACTTC	CASSQEWGGIQETQYF
TRBV20-1	-	-	TRBJ1-2	TGCAGTGCTAGGGACCCCAGTGGCTACACCTTC	CSARDPSGYTF
TRBV13	TRBD1	-	TRBJ1-2	TGTGCCAGCAGCTTATCAGGGGGCTATGGCTACACCTTC	CASSLSGGYGYTF
TRBV19	-	-	TRBJ1-5	TGTGCCAGTACCGATCGGGGGGCTATCAATCAGCCCCAGCATTTT	CASTDRGAINQPQHF
TRBV5-1	TRBD1	-	TRBJ1-2	TGCGCCAGCAGCGGGACAGGTTCAAACTATGGCTACACCTTC	CASSGTGSNYGYTF
TRBV14	-	-	TRBJ1-3	TGTGCCAGCAGCCTTCGTTCTGGAAACACCATATATTTT	CASSLRSGNTIYF
TRBV28	-	-	TRBJ2-1	TGTGCCATTCCGGGCCCATCCTACAATGAGCAGTTCTTC	CAIPGPSYNEQFF
TRBV28	-	-	TRBJ2-5	TGTGCCAGCAGCGAGCTTGAGACCCAGTACTTC	CASSELETQYF
TRBV30	-	-	TRBJ1-1	TGTGCGGGGGCAGACCAGACGGGGACTGAAGCTTTCTTT	CAGADQTGTEAFF
TRBV28	-	-	TRBJ1-1	TGTGCCAGCAGTTTAGAGGACAGCACTGAAGCTTTCTTT	CASSLEDSTEAFF
TRBV6-2/TRBV6-3	TRBD2	-	TRBJ2-1	TGTGCCAGCAGTTACCCCGGGACTAGCAGTGAGCAGTTCTTC	CASSYPGTSSEQFF
TRBV28	-	-	TRBJ2-7	TGTGCCAGCAGTTTATGGATCTCCGAGCAGTACTTC	CASSLWISEQYF
TRBV6-2/TRBV6-3	-	many	TRBJ1-2	TGTGCCAGCAGTTACTCGGAGACAGCTCCCAAGGGCTACACCTTC	CASSYSETAPKGYTF
TRBV9	-	-	TRBJ1-4	TGTGCCAGCAGCCCAGGGGTAAATGAAAAACTGTTTTTT	CASSPGVNEKLFF
TRBV30	TRBD1	-	TRBJ1-2	TGTGCCTGGAGCAAGGGGACAGCGAACTATGGCTACACCTTC	CAWSKGTANYGYTF
TRBV29-1	-	-	TRBJ1-2	TGCAGCGTTGAAAAAGCCAGGTTTGGCTACACCTTC	CSVEKARFGYTF
TRBV18	TRBD1	-	TRBJ2-7	TGTGCCAGCTCACCCCGGACAGGGTCCTACGAGCAGTACTTC	CASSPRTGSYEQYF
TRBV9	-	-	TRBJ2-3	TGTGCCAGCAGCGAGAGTCCAGGGCCCCCAGATACGCAGTATTTT	CASSESPGPPDTQYF
TRBV6-1	TRBD2	-	TRBJ2-3	TGTGCCAGCAGTGAAAGTAGCGGGGATAGAGATACGCAGTATTTT	CASSESSGDRDTQYF
TRBV6-6	TRBD1	once	TRBJ1-1	TGTGCCAGCAGCCAGACCACCAGGGGGGGGAACACTGAAGCTTTCTTT	CASSQTTRGGNTEAFF
TRBV27	-	-	TRBJ1-1	TGTGCCAGCAGTTTATCAAGCAGTTCTGAAGCTTTCTTT	CASSLSSSSEAFF
TRBV9	TRBD1	-	TRBJ1-1	TGTGCCAGCAGCGTAGATCCAGGGGGCGGCACTGAAGCTTTCTTT	CASSVDPGGGTEAFF
TRBV3-1/TRBV3-2	-	-	TRBJ1-4	TGTGCCAGCAGCCAAGAGGGGTCGTGGAGGGAAGAAAAACTGTTTTTT	CASSQEGSWREEKLFF
TRBV28	TRBD1	-	TRBJ1-3	TGTGCCAGCAAACTTACAGGGGTTGGAAACACCATATATTTT	CASKLTGVGNTIYF
TRBV18	-	-	TRBJ1-6	TGTGCCAGCTCACCGCGGCGAGACAGTTCACTCACCCTCCACTTT	CASSPRRDSSLTLHF
TRBV15	TRBD1	-	TRBJ1-5	TGTGCCACCAGCAGGGGGGGACAGGGGGATCAGCCCCAGCATTTT	CATSRGGQGDQPQHF
TRBV5-1	TRBD1	few	TRBJ1-1	TGCGCCAGCAGCTTGACAGGGGTCACGAACACTGAAGCTTTCTTT	CASSLTGVTNTEAFF
TRBV12-3/TRBV12-4	-	-	TRBJ1-3	TGTGCCAGCAATAGGGGCTCTGGAAACACCATATATTTT	CASNRGSGNTIYF
TRBV24-1	TRBD1	-	TRBJ1-1	TGTGCCACCAGTGGGTCTGACAGGGTAGCTTTCTTT	CATSGSDRVAFF